Included here is one T cell receptor (beta chain) sequence, with context. Running of the assay took place at deep level. Here immunoSEQ multiplex PCR was the method, and the copy in TCRdb shows in-frame clones only, minus some. This sample has some 660,000 clones, with around 73% found just once. These data belong to a study of shared clonotypes between healthy human individuals. Between the trimmed V and J ends, which lost 5 bases and 4 bases, there was a span of 15 bases. The CDR3 is 15 amino acids. Per germline, CDR1 SGHNT and CDR2 YYREEE (reference sequence). The receptor comes from a woman in her thirties in good health. The chain couples TRBV5-4 to TRBJ2-2; D not resolved. Material for sequencing was memory CD4+ T cells sorted from blood. The subset is: CD45RA-negative fraction. DNA for the CDR3: TGTGCCAGCAGTTTCGACTCGCAAGTCACCGGGGAGCTGTTTTTT. Its protein is CASSFDSQVTGELFF.